A selection of T cell receptor beta chains follows, all from one sample in a study of spatial heterogeneity in lung cancer. Each CDR3 protein is one row after TCRdb ran MiXCR on the 5' RACE reads. In the table there are 40,000 to 55,000 distinct CDR3 sequences, approximately 7% of which are singletons. This specimen was PBMCs, taken at surgery. Source of these receptors: a female donor with early-stage non-small cell lung cancer. Both conserved end residues are part of each CDR3. The order of the fields is D gene, J gene, V gene, clone size, CDR3 DNA, CDR3 protein. A D gene is named only where the DNA matches it firmly. Clone size, where shown, is once, few, many, or a class for clones that have expanded.

>.|TRBJ1-6|TRBV10-3|many
TGTGCCATCAGAAGGGACGGCGGGAATTCACCCCTCCACTTT
CAIRRDGGNSPLHF
>.|TRBJ1-2|TRBV29-1|many
TGCAGCGTAGGGACAACAGTCGGTGGCTACACCTTC
CSVGTTVGGYTF
>.|TRBJ2-2|TRBV6-2/TRBV6-3|many
TGTGCCAGCCGGACAACGAACACCGGGGAGCTGTTTTTT
CASRTTNTGELFF
>TRBD1|TRBJ2-1|TRBV20-1|many
TGCAGTGTTCGGACAGGGACGGACAATGAGCAGTTCTTC
CSVRTGTDNEQFF
>TRBD1|TRBJ2-7|TRBV6-6|many
TGTGCCAGCAGGGCCGCGGTTGGCCAGGGGGCTGCAGAGCAGTACTTC
CASRAAVGQGAAEQYF
>.|TRBJ2-2|TRBV5-1|many
TGCGCCAGCAGCTTGGTGGTGAACACCGGGGAGCTGTTTTTT
CASSLVVNTGELFF
>.|TRBJ1-1|TRBV6-7|many
TGTGCCAGCAGTACGTGGGGGGGTCTCGGGGCTGAAGCTTTCTTT
CASSTWGGLGAEAFF
>TRBD1|TRBJ2-2|TRBV20-1|few
TGCAGTGCTAGCTCAGGGGGACGTGACGGGGAGCTGTTTTTT
CSASSGGRDGELFF
>.|TRBJ2-2|TRBV9|many
TGTGCCAGCAGTTTCGACCTACACGCCACCGGGGAGCTGTTTTTT
CASSFDLHATGELFF
>TRBD1|TRBJ1-1|TRBV18|.
TGTGTCAGCTCACCAACCGACAGGGTCGCTGAAGCTTTCTTT
CVSSPTDRVAEAFF
>.|TRBJ2-3|TRBV15|many
TGTGCCACCAGCAGTCAAACCGGGGGACTCCGGGTAGATACGCAGTATTTT
CATSSQTGGLRVDTQYF
>.|TRBJ1-6|TRBV7-2|few
TGTGCCAGCAGCTCTCAGGGGACTAATTCACCCCTCCACTTT
CASSSQGTNSPLHF
>TRBD1|TRBJ2-5|TRBV6-1|many
TGTGCCAGCAGGGTCGGGACAGACCAAGAGACCCAGTACTTC
CASRVGTDQETQYF
>.|TRBJ2-7|TRBV18|.
TGTGCCAGCTCTGGAGGTGACGGCTACGAGCAGTACTTC
CASSGGDGYEQYF
>.|TRBJ2-5|TRBV11-2|few
TGTGCCAGCAGCCCGCCGGGCCAGCAAGTGAGGCAAGAGACCCAGTACTTC
CASSPPGQQVRQETQYF
>TRBD1|TRBJ1-2|TRBV29-1|.
TGCAGCGGCACAGGGGATCCTTATGGCTACACCTTC
CSGTGDPYGYTF
>.|TRBJ2-2|TRBV4-1|many
TGCGCCAGCGGAACTGAAGAGAACACCGGGGAGCTGTTTTTT
CASGTEENTGELFF
>.|TRBJ2-1|TRBV5-1|many
TGCGCCAGCAGCTTGCCAGGGGTTAATGAGCAGTTCTTC
CASSLPGVNEQFF
>TRBD1|TRBJ2-2|TRBV5-8|.
TGTGCCAGCAGCTCCGGGACAGGTTACACCGGGGAGCTGTTTTTT
CASSSGTGYTGELFF
>TRBD1|TRBJ2-5|TRBV27|many
TGTGCCAGCAGTGACGGACAGGGTAGATTCGAGACCCAGTACTTC
CASSDGQGRFETQYF
>TRBD2|TRBJ2-1|TRBV5-1|.
TGCGCCAGCAGCTTAGGGACTAACTCCAATGAGCAGTTCTTC
CASSLGTNSNEQFF
>.|TRBJ2-3|TRBV11-2|many
TGTGCCAGCCAAGGGGCAGGGAGAGTAGGTACGCAGTATTTT
CASQGAGRVGTQYF
>.|TRBJ2-7|TRBV12-3/TRBV12-4|many
TGTGCCAGCAGCTGGCGGGGCTACGAGCAGTACTTC
CASSWRGYEQYF
>.|TRBJ1-5|TRBV19|.
TGTGCCAGTAGTATAGACGAGGCGTCCGGCAATCAGCCCCAGCATTTT
CASSIDEASGNQPQHF